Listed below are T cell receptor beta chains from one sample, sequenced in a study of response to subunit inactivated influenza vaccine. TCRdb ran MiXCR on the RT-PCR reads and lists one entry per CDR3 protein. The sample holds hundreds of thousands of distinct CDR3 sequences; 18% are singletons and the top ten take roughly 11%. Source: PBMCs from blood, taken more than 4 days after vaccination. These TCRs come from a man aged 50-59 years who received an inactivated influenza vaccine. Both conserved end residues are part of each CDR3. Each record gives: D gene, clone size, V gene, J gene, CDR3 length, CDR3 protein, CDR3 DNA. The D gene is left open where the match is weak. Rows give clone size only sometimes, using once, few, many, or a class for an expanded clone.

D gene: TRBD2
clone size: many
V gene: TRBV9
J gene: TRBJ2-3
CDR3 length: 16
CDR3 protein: CASSVGSGLITDTQYF
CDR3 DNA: TGTGCCAGCAGCGTAGGTAGCGGGCTCATCACAGATACGCAGTATTTT

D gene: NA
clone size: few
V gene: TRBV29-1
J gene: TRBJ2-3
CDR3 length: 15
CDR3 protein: CSVVQPTPNTDTQYF
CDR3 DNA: TGCAGCGTTGTCCAACCCACCCCTAACACAGATACGCAGTATTTT

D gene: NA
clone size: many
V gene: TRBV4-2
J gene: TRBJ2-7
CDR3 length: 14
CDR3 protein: CASSQVGGSYEQYF
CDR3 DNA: TGTGCCAGCAGCCAAGTCGGGGGATCCTACGAGCAGTACTTC

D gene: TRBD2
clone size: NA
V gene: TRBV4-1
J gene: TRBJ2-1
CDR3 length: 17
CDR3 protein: CASSQERQRGGLNEQFF
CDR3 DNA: TGCGCCAGCAGCCAAGAACGGCAGCGGGGGGGCCTCAATGAGCAGTTCTTC

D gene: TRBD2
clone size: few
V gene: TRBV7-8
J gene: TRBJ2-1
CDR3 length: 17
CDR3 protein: CASSFFHSGKFVGEQFF
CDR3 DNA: TGTGCCAGCAGCTTTTTCCATAGCGGGAAGTTCGTGGGTGAGCAGTTCTTC

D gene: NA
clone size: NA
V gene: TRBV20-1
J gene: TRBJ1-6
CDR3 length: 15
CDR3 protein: CSAPAEGAYNSPLHF
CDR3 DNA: TGCAGTGCTCCCGCCGAGGGGGCCTATAATTCACCCCTCCACTTT

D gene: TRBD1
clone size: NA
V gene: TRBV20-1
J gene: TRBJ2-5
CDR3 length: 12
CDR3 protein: CSAPEQGETQYF
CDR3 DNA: TGCAGTGCTCCAGAACAGGGGGAGACCCAGTACTTC

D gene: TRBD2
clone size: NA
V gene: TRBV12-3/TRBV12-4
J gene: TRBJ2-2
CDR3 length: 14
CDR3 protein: CASRAGANTGELFF
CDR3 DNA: TGTGCCAGCAGGGCGGGAGCCAACACCGGGGAGCTGTTTTTT

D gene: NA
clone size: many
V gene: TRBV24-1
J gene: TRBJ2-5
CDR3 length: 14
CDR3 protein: CATSDRRFGETQYF
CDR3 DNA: TGTGCCACCAGTGATCGCAGGTTTGGTGAGACCCAGTACTTC

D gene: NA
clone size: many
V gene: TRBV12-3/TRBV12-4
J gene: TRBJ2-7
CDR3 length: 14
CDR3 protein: CASSPAPQGREQYF
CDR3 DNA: TGTGCCAGCAGCCCTGCCCCACAGGGTAGAGAGCAGTACTTC

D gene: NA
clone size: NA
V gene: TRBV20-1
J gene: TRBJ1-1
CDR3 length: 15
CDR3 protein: CSARVSAGLNTEAFF
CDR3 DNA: TGCAGTGCTAGAGTGTCGGCAGGTCTGAACACTGAAGCTTTCTTT

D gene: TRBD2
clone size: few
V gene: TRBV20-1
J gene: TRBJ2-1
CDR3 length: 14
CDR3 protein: CSAEGGREIGEQFF
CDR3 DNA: TGCAGTGCTGAGGGCGGGAGGGAGATCGGTGAGCAGTTCTTC

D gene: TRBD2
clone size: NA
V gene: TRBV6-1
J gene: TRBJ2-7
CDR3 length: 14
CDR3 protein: CASRRSGRRDEQYF
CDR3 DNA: TGTGCCAGCAGGAGGAGCGGGAGGCGGGACGAGCAGTACTTC

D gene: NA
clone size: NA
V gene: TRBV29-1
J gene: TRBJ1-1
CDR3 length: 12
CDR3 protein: CSGQGWNTEAFF
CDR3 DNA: TGCAGCGGCCAGGGCTGGAACACTGAAGCTTTCTTT

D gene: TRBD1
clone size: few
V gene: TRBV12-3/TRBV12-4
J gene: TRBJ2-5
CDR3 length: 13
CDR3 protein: CASNTGGQETQYF
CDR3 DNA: TGTGCCAGCAATACAGGGGGGCAAGAGACCCAGTACTTC

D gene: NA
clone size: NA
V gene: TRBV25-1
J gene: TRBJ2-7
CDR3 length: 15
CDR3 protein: CASSESGHGAYEQYF
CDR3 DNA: TGTGCCAGCAGTGAATCCGGCCACGGCGCCTACGAGCAGTACTTC

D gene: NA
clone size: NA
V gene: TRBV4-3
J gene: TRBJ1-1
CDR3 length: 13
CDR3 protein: CASSQVKGTEAFF
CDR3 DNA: TGCGCCAGCAGCCAAGTGAAGGGGACTGAAGCTTTCTTT

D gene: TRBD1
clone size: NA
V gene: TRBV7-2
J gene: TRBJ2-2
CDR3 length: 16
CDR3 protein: CASSPTGGTNTGELFF
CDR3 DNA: TGTGCCAGCAGCCCAACAGGGGGCACTAACACCGGGGAGCTGTTTTTT

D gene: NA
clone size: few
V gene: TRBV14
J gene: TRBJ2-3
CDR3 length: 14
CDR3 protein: CASSHRERTDTQYF
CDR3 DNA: TGTGCCAGCAGCCACCGGGAGAGAACAGATACGCAGTATTTT

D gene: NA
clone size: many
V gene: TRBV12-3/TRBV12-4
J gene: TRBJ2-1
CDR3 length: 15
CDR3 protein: CASSFFGGPGNEQFF
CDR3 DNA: TGTGCCAGCAGTTTCTTCGGGGGGCCCGGAAATGAGCAGTTCTTC

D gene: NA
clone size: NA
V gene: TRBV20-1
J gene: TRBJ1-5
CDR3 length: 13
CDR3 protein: CSARGQSNQPQHF
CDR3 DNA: TGCAGTGCTAGAGGACAGAGCAATCAGCCCCAGCATTTT

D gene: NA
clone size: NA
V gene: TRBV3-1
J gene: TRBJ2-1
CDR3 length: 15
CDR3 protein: CASSRRGVRRHEQFF
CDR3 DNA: TGTGCCAGCAGCCGTAGGGGGGTCAGGAGGCATGAGCAGTTCTTC

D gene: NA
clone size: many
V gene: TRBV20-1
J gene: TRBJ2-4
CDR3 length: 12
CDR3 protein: CSARDPRGIQYF
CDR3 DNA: TGCAGTGCTAGAGATCCCCGTGGCATTCAGTACTTC

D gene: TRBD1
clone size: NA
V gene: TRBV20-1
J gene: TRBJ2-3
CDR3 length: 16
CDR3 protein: CSARGLQGARSDTQYF
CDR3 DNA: TGCAGTGCTAGGGGACTACAGGGGGCGCGTTCAGATACGCAGTATTTT

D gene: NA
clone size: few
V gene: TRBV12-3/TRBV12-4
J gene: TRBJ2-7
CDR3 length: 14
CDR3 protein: CASTLGTHSYEQYF
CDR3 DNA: TGTGCCAGCACACTCGGGACACACTCCTACGAGCAGTACTTC

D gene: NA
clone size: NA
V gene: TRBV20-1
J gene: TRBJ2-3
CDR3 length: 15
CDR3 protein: CSATSGTSSTDTQYF
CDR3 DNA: TGCAGTGCTACATCCGGGACATCTAGCACAGATACGCAGTATTTT

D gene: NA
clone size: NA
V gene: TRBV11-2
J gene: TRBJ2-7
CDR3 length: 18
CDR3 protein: CASSYQQSHEVLSYEQYF
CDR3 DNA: TGTGCCAGCAGCTATCAACAATCCCACGAGGTCCTGAGCTACGAGCAGTACTTC

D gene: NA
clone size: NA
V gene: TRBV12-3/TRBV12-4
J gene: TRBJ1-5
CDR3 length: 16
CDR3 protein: CASSLHGGDSNQPQHF
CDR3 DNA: TGTGCCAGCAGTTTACACGGGGGGGATAGCAATCAGCCCCAGCATTTT

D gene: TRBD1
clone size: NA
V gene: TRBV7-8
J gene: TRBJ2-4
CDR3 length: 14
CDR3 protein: CASTARGLVNIQYF
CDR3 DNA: TGTGCCAGCACCGCGAGGGGGCTAGTCAACATTCAGTACTTC

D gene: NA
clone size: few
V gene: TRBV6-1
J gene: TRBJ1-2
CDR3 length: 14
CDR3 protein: CASRLSSTGYGYTF
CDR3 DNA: TGTGCCAGCAGACTATCCAGCACGGGCTATGGCTACACCTTC

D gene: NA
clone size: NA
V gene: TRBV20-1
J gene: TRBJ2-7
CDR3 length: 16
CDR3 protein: CSARDLTGPRAYEQYF
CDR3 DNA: TGCAGTGCTAGAGATCTAACGGGGCCGAGGGCCTACGAGCAGTACTTC

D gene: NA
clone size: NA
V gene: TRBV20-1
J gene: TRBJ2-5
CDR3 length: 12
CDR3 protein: CSASSGSETQYF
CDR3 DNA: TGCAGTGCTAGTTCAGGGTCGGAGACCCAGTACTTC

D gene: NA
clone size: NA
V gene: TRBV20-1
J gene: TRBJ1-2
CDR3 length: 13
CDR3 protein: CSATRTDNYGYTF
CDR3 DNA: TGCAGTGCTACCCGGACAGACAACTATGGCTACACCTTC

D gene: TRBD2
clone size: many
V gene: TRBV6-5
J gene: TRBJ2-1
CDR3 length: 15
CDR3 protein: CASSWLAGGPNEQFF
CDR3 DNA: TGTGCCAGCAGTTGGCTAGCGGGAGGACCCAATGAGCAGTTCTTC

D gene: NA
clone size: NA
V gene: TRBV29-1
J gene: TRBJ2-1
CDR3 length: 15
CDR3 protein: CSVVSALGRYNEQFF
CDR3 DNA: TGCAGCGTTGTCTCGGCCCTCGGACGATACAATGAGCAGTTCTTC

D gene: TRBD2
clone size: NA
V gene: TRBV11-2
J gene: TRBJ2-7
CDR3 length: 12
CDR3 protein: CASAGLAYEQYF
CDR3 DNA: TGTGCCAGCGCGGGACTAGCCTACGAGCAGTACTTC

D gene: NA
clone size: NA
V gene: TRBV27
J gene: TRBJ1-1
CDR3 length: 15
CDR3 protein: CASSLLEGGNTEAFF
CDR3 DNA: TGTGCCAGCAGTTTACTGGAGGGGGGAAACACTGAAGCTTTCTTT

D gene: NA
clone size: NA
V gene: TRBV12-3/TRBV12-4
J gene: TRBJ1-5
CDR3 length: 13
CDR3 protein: CASSGRVNQPQHF
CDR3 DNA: TGTGCCAGCAGCGGCAGAGTAAATCAGCCCCAGCATTTT

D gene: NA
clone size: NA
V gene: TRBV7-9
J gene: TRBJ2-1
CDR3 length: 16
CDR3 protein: CASSLGGDISYNEQFF
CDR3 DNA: TGTGCCAGCAGCTTAGGAGGGGATATCTCCTACAATGAGCAGTTCTTC

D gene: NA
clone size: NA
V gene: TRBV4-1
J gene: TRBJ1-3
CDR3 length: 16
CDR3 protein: CASSPEGRVSGNTIYF
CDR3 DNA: TGCGCCAGCAGCCCCGAGGGCAGGGTCTCTGGAAACACCATATATTTT

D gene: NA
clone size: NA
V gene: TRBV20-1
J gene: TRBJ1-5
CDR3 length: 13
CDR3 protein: CSARGTADQPQHF
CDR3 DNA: TGCAGTGCTAGGGGGACTGCCGATCAGCCCCAGCATTTT

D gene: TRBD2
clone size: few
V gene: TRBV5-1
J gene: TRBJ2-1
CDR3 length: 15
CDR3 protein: CASSPGAGGPGEQFF
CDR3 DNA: TGCGCCAGCAGCCCCGGTGCGGGAGGGCCTGGTGAGCAGTTCTTC

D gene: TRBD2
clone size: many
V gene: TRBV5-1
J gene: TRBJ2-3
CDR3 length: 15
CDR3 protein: CASSTSPGGEDTQYF
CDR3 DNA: TGCGCCAGCAGCACCTCGCCGGGAGGAGAAGATACGCAGTATTTT

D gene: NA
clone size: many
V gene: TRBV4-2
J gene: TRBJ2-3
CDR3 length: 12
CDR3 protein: CASSQTTDTQYF
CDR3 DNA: TGTGCCAGCAGCCAAACCACAGATACGCAGTATTTT

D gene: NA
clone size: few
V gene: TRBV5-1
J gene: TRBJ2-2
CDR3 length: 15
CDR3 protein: CASSWVLAKNGELFF
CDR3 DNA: TGCGCCAGCAGCTGGGTCCTAGCGAAGAACGGGGAGCTGTTTTTT

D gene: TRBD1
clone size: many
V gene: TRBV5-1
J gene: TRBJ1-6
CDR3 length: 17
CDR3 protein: CASSISTGTISNSPLHF
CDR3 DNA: TGCGCCAGCAGCATCTCGACAGGGACCATTTCTAATTCACCCCTCCACTTT

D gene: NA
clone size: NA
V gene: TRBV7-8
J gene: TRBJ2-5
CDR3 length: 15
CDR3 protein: CASSRQLAIRETQYF
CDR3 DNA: TGTGCCAGCAGCCGGCAGCTAGCAATCAGGGAGACCCAGTACTTC

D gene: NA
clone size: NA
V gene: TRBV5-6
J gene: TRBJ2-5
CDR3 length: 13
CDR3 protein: CASSWAQEETQYF
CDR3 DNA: TGTGCCAGCAGCTGGGCTCAAGAAGAGACCCAGTACTTC

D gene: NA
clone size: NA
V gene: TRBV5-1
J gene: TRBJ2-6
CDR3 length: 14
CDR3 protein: CASSEGRGLDVLTF
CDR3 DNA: TGCGCCAGCAGCGAAGGTCGGGGGCTGGACGTCCTGACTTTC

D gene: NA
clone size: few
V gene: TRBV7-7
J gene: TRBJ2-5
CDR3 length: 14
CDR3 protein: CASSFGPSGETQYF
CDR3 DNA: TGTGCCAGCAGCTTCGGACCCTCGGGAGAGACCCAGTACTTC

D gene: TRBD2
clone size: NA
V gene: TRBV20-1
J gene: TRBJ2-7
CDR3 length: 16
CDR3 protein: CSARAPLAGSTYEQYF
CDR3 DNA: TGCAGTGCTAGAGCCCCACTAGCGGGCTCAACCTACGAGCAGTACTTC

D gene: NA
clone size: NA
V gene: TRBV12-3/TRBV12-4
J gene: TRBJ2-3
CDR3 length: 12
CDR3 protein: CASSRNNQPQYF
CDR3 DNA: TGTGCCAGCAGCCGGAATAATCAGCCCCAGTATTTT

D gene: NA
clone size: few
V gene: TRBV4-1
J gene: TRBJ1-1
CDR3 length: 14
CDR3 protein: CASSQGLGGSEAFF
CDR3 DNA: TGCGCCAGCAGCCAAGGACTCGGGGGGTCTGAAGCTTTCTTT

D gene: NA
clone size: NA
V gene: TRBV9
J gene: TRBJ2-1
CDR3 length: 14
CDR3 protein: CASSAGTQYNEQFF
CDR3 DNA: TGTGCCAGCAGTGCCGGGACGCAATACAATGAGCAGTTCTTC

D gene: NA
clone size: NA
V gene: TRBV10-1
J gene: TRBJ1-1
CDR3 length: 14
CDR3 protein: CASSARQTNTEAFF
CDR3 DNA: TGCGCCAGCAGTGCTCGACAGACGAACACTGAAGCTTTCTTT

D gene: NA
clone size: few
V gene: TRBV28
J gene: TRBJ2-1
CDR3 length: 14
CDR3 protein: CASSFVRAYNEQFF
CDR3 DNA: TGTGCCAGCAGTTTTGTTAGGGCGTACAATGAGCAGTTCTTC

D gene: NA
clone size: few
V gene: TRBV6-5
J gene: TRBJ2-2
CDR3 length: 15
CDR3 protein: CASSYLGQNTGELFF
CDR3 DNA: TGTGCCAGCAGTTACTTGGGACAGAACACCGGGGAGCTGTTTTTT